The source of this TCR beta chain is a study of cytomegalovirus exposure and HLA in healthy donors. The ends lost 4 bases at V and 7 bases at J; junction bases unmatched: 13. Germline assignment: CDR1 SNHLY and CDR2 FYNNEI. The CDR3 loop spans 16 amino acids. General study results and limits: V- and J-gene trimming in TCR beta was tied to a missense DCLRE1C variant by an analysis performed later. Later analysis suggested links between common viral pathogens and several top significant clusters.

Researchers ran the PCR with 60 Vbeta and 13 Jbeta primers. The method was immunoSEQ multiplex PCR; TCRdb's version includes in-frame clones alone and lacks a portion of them. The table has under 120,000 clones, 60% to 70% seen once. The table lists this clone with a few counts. The antigen is not known. The clonotype comes from a man aged 25 to 40 in good health and CMV-seropositive. The sample comprised PBMCs. This sequence joins TRBV2 and TRBJ1-5, with 7 bases that match TRBD1. The CDR3 is CASSGWDRLTSQPQHF. In nucleotides, the CDR3 is TGTGCCAGCAGTGGTTGGGACAGATTGACGAGCCAGCCCCAGCATTTT.